The rows below give T cell receptor beta chains drawn from one sample of a study of T cells in Graves' hyperthyroidism and ophthalmopathy. Using its own MiXCR run on the multiplex PCR reads, TCRdb lists one record per CDR3 protein. The sample holds about 600,000 distinct CDR3 sequences, around 15% seen once. The sample was blood. The receptors were sampled from a woman aged 50 to 60 with Graves' ophthalmopathy. Both conserved end residues are part of each CDR3. The order of the fields is D gene, V gene, J gene, clone size, CDR3 protein, CDR3 DNA. The D gene is left open where the match is weak. Only some rows state a clone size, as once, few, many or a class for expanded clones.

D: TRBD2; V: TRBV28; J: TRBJ2-1; size: many; CDR3: CASSIEGLAENYNEQFF; DNA: TGTGCCAGCAGTATCGAGGGACTAGCGGAGAACTACAATGAGCAGTTCTTC
D: TRBD1; V: TRBV20-1; J: TRBJ1-6; size: -; CDR3: CSALRRQGVIDSPLHF; DNA: TGCAGTGCTCTTAGAAGACAGGGGGTCATTGATTCACCCCTCCACTTT
D: -; V: TRBV25-1; J: TRBJ1-5; size: -; CDR3: CASSEGRYSNQPQHF; DNA: TGTGCCAGCAGTGAGGGACGATATAGCAATCAGCCCCAGCATTTT
D: -; V: TRBV20-1; J: TRBJ2-2; size: -; CDR3: CSASALATNTGELFF; DNA: TGCAGTGCCAGCGCGCTAGCGACGAACACCGGGGAGCTGTTTTTT
D: -; V: TRBV11-2; J: TRBJ2-7; size: many; CDR3: CASSPGQSQIYEQYF; DNA: TGTGCCAGCAGCCCAGGACAGAGCCAAATCTACGAGCAGTACTTC
D: -; V: TRBV5-1; J: TRBJ2-1; size: -; CDR3: CASSLEITGSSYNEQFF; DNA: TGCGCCAGCAGCTTGGAAATCACAGGGAGCTCCTACAATGAGCAGTTCTTC
D: -; V: TRBV3-1; J: TRBJ2-1; size: many; CDR3: CASSQDSSNRRNEQFF; DNA: TGTGCCAGCAGCCAAGATTCGTCGAACAGGAGGAATGAGCAGTTCTTC
D: TRBD1; V: TRBV20-1; J: TRBJ1-5; size: -; CDR3: CSARGTGAGNQPQHF; DNA: TGCAGTGCTAGAGGCACAGGGGCTGGAAATCAGCCCCAGCATTTT
D: TRBD1; V: TRBV14; J: TRBJ2-3; size: many; CDR3: CASSRRTGGADTQYF; DNA: TGTGCCAGCAGCCGCCGGACAGGGGGAGCAGATACGCAGTATTTT
D: TRBD1; V: TRBV10-3; J: TRBJ1-1; size: many; CDR3: CAISETGVLNTEAFF; DNA: TGTGCCATCAGTGAGACAGGGGTTCTTAACACTGAAGCTTTCTTT
D: -; V: TRBV6-5; J: TRBJ1-1; size: many; CDR3: CASSYAAFNTEAFF; DNA: TGTGCCAGCAGTTACGCCGCATTTAACACTGAAGCTTTCTTT
D: -; V: TRBV28; J: TRBJ2-1; size: few; CDR3: CASISRSYNEQFF; DNA: TGTGCCAGCATTTCAAGGTCCTACAATGAGCAGTTCTTC
D: -; V: TRBV12-3/TRBV12-4; J: TRBJ1-2; size: many; CDR3: CASSLVGAGGYTF; DNA: TGTGCCAGCAGTTTAGTCGGGGCTGGCGGCTACACCTTC
D: -; V: TRBV2; J: TRBJ1-2; size: many; CDR3: CASSETGYGYTF; DNA: TGTGCCAGCAGTGAGACAGGTTATGGCTACACCTTC